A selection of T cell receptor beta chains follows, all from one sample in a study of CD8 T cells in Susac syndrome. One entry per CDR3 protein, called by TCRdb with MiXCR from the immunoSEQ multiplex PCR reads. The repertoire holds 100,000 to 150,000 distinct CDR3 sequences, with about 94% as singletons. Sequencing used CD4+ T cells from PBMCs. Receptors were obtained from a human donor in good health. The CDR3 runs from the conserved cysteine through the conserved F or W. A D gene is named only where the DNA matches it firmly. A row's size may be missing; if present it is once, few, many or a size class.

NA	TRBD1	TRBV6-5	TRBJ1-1	TGTGCCAGCAGTTATGTGCGGGACAGGGGCACTGAAGCTTTCTTT	CASSYVRDRGTEAFF
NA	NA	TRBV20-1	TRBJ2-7	TGCAGTGCCCCGGGACCACTACGGGAGCAGTACTTC	CSAPGPLREQYF
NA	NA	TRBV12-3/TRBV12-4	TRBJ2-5	TGTGCCAGCAGCGAGGGATTTAAGACCCAGTACTTC	CASSEGFKTQYF
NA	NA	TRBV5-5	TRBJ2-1	TGTGCCAGCAGCCCGCGGACTTACAATGAGCAGTTCTTC	CASSPRTYNEQFF
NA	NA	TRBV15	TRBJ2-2	TGTGCCACCCCGCTACGGCTTTCCGGGGAGCTGTTTTTT	CATPLRLSGELFF
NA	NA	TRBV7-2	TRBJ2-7	TGTGCCAGCGCGGTAAGGCCCTACGAGCAGTACTTC	CASAVRPYEQYF
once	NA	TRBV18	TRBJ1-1	TGTGCCAGCTCACCCTCGGTAGGGAGCAGGAACACTGAAGCTTTCTTT	CASSPSVGSRNTEAFF
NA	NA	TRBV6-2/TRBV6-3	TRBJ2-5	TGTGCCAGCACCGACCCCGGGTCACAAGAGACCCAGTACTTC	CASTDPGSQETQYF
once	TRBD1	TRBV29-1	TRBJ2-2	TGCAGCGCACGGACAGGGTGGAGGCCCGGGGAGCTGTTTTTT	CSARTGWRPGELFF
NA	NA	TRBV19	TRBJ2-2	TGTGCCAGTAGCACGTTGGGGCGAGAGAACACCGGGGAGCTGTTTTTT	CASSTLGRENTGELFF
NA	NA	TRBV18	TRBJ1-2	TGTGCCAGCTCACCAGATAGCCTGAGAGGCTACACCTTC	CASSPDSLRGYTF
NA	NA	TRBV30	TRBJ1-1	TGTGCCTGGACTCGACAGGCTGAAGCTTTCTTT	CAWTRQAEAFF
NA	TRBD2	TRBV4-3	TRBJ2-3	TGCGCCAGCAGCCACGGGACTAGCGGGACAGATACGCAGTATTTT	CASSHGTSGTDTQYF
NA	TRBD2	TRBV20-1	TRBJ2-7	TGCAGTGCTAGAGTCCCCGGGACTAGACTCTTCTACGAGCAGTACTTC	CSARVPGTRLFYEQYF
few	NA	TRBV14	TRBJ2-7	TGTGCCAGCAGCCAAGCAGGGAACGAGCAGTACTTC	CASSQAGNEQYF
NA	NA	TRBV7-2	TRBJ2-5	TGTGCCAGCAGCACCCAGGCAGGCCAAGAGACCCAGTACTTC	CASSTQAGQETQYF
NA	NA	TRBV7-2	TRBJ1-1	TGTGCCAGCAGCCTACAGGCTTTTAACACTGAAGCTTTCTTT	CASSLQAFNTEAFF
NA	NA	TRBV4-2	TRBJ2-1	TGTGCCAGCAGCCACGCCGGGACTCTCAATGAGCAGTTCTTC	CASSHAGTLNEQFF
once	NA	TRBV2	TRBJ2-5	TGTGCCACCCACCGAACCCAAGAGACCCAGTACTTC	CATHRTQETQYF
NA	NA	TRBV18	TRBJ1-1	TGTGCCAGCTCACCGGTCCACACTGAAGCTTTCTTT	CASSPVHTEAFF
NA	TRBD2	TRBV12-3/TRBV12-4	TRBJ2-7	TGTGCCAGCAGCTCGGGACTAGCGGTCGAGCAGTACTTC	CASSSGLAVEQYF
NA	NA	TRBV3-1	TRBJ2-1	TGTGCCAGCAGCCAAGATGCGGGACCCTACAATGAGCAGTTCTTC	CASSQDAGPYNEQFF
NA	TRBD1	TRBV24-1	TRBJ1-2	TGTGCCACCAGTGATTCCCGGACAGGGGGCCTGAGCTACACCTTC	CATSDSRTGGLSYTF
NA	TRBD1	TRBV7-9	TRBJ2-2	TGTGCCAGCAGCCGAGGACAGGGAGGTGACACCGGGGAGCTGTTTTTT	CASSRGQGGDTGELFF
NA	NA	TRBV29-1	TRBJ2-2	TGCAGCGTTTCCGGGACAACAAACGGCGGGGAGCTGTTTTTT	CSVSGTTNGGELFF